This T cell receptor (beta chain) was sequenced for a study of naive and memory T cell subsets. To note about this clonotype: Its antigen is not known. A read error is possible here, since a much larger clone lies one base away.

Study findings and constraints: Potentially, T cell activation and differentiation skew this RNA-based measurement.

The CDR3 consists of 15 residues. Germline V gives CDR1 DFQATT, CDR2 SNEGSKA (reference sequence). TCR cDNA received a 3' ligated oligonucleotide that carried a UMI. Whole blood, about 2.5 ml, came from adult healthy volunteers. Reverse transcription used DNase-treated unsorted total RNA, aiming for roughly 1 to 1,100 ng. Ligated cDNA underwent four rounds of PCR with nested alpha and beta constant region primers and SP2. From the 5' RACE reads, TCRdb called clonotypes with MiXCR, one entry per CDR3 protein. In the table there are 50,000 to 60,000 distinct CDR3 sequences, under 10% of which are singletons.

The TCR was taken from a female donor in good health. This chain joins TRBV20-1 and TRBJ2-2, with 9 bases aligning to TRBD1. The CDR3 nucleotides read TGCAGTGCTGCTACCCGGGACAGGGCTAACCGGGAGCTGCTTTTT. Encoded protein: CSAATRDRANRELLF.